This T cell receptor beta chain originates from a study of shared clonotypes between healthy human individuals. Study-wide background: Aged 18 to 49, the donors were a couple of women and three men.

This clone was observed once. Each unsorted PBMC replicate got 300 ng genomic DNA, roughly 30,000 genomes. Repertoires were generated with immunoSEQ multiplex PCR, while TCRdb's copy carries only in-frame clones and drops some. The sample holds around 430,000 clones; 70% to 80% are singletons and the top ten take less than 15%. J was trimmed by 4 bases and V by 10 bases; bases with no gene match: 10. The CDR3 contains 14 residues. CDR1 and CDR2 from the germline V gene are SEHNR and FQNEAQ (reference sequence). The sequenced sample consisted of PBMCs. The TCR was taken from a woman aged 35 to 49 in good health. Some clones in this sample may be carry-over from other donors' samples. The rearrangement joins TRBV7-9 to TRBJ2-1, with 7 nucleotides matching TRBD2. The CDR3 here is CATTWASGYNEQFF. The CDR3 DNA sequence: TGTGCCACCACCTGGGCTAGCGGTTACAATGAGCAGTTCTTC. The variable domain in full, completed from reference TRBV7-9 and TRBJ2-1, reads DTGVSQNPRHKITKRGQNVTFRCDPISEHNRLYWYRQTLGQGPEFLTYFQNEAQLEKSRLLSDRFSAERPKGSFSTLEIQRTEQGDSAMYLCATTWASGYNEQFFGPGTRLTVL.